The 10 T cell receptor beta chains below all came from one sample that was sequenced in a study of beta chain features in type 1 diabetes. Study-level results: Type 1 diabetes patients had TCRB CDR3s that were shorter (moderately but significantly so) in all four CD4+ subsets.

No cognate antigen is known for these TCRs. The entirety of the isolated RNA underwent reverse transcription, so expressed TCRB transcripts were sequenced. Repertoires were generated with immunoSEQ multiplex PCR, while TCRdb's copy carries only in-frame clones and drops some. The data show 50,000 to 70,000 clones, under 60% seen once. The sample comprised Tregs from blood. Receptor source: a woman in her thirties or forties with type 1 diabetes.

This clone was found a few times. The chain carries TRBV5-1 and TRBJ2-1; 7 nucleotides agree with TRBD1. From germline, CDR1 is SGHRS and CDR2 YFSETQ. V lost 4 bases and J lost 9; bases outside the gene matches: 10. The CDR3 covers 14 residues. In DNA form, the CDR3 reads TGCGCCAGCAGCCTCAGACAGGGTACGGGTGAGCAGTTCTTC. The encoded protein is CASSLRQGTGEQFF.

The V and J genes are TRBV4-1 and TRBJ1-6, with D maybe TRBD1 (5 bases). Germline V lookup: CDR1 MGHRA, CDR2 YSYEKL. This CDR3 is 13 amino acids long. Deletions cut 0 bases from V and 17 bases from J, with 14 bases between. This CDR3 is CASSQEADRNIHF. CDR3 nucleotides: TGCGCCAGCAGCCAAGAGGCCGACAGAAACATCCACTTT.

The count of this clone is one. The CDR3 here is CASSTDRGQFF. The CDR3 DNA reads as TGTGCCAGCAGCACGGACAGGGGGCAGTTCTTC. The genes are TRBV5-6 and TRBJ2-1; TRBD1 agrees at 9 bases. The CDR3 length is 11 residues. The germline CDR1 and CDR2 sequences are SGHDT and YYEEEE. After removal of 4 bases from V and 12 bases from J, the junction contained 2 bases not matched to a gene.

The gene calls are TRBV10-3 and TRBJ1-2, with 10 bases fitting TRBD1. The CDR3 spans 14 residues. Losses at the gene ends were 6 bases for V and 6 bases for J; bases not matched to a gene: 7. CDR1 ENHRY and CDR2 SYGVKD come from the germline V gene. Here the CDR3 DNA reads TGTGCCATCAGACCGGGACAGGGGAACGATGGCTACACCTTC. The encoded protein is CAIRPGQGNDGYTF.

This chain connects TRBV7-2 to TRBJ2-1; 9 nucleotides agree with TRBD1. Trimming cost V 5 bases and J 15 bases; bases outside gene matches: 14. CDR3 size: 14 residues. The germline gives CDR1 SGHTA, CDR2 FQGNSA. The CDR3 coding sequence is TGTGCCAGCAGCCATACACAGGGGGCCCCCCATGGGTTCTTC. It is translated as CASSHTQGAPHGFF.

This chain links TRBV5-8 with TRBJ2-1; possibly TRBD2 for D (6 bases). CDR1 and CDR2 from the germline V gene are SGHTS and YDEGEE. Trimming took 0 bases from V and 0 from J, leaving 10 bases between them. This CDR3 is 16 amino acids long. CDR3 protein: CASSLARGSSYNEQFF. DNA for the CDR3: TGTGCCAGCAGCTTGGCGCGGGGAAGCTCCTACAATGAGCAGTTCTTC.

J is TRBJ1-3 and V is TRBV9; no firm D call. The length of the CDR3 is 13 residues. The ends were cut back, 0 bases at V and 1 base at J, with 2 bases in the middle. Germline CDR1 reads SGDLS; CDR2 reads YYNGEE. CDR3 nucleotide sequence: TGTGCCAGCAGCGTAGCTTCTGGAAACACCATATATTTT. Translating it yields CASSVASGNTIYF.

This chain joins TRBV7-8 and TRBJ2-1; the match to TRBD1 covers 7 bases. Germline CDR1 is SGHVS and CDR2 is FQNEAQ. Trimming took 5 bases from V and 4 from J; bases not matched to a gene: 5. The CDR3 sequence is 14 residues long. Here the CDR3 DNA reads TGTGCCAGCAGCACCCGGGACAGATACAATGAGCAGTTCTTC. It yields the protein CASSTRDRYNEQFF. Combining the CDR3 with reference TRBV7-8 and TRBJ2-1 gives the whole variable domain GAGVSQSPRYKVAKRGQDVALRCDPISGHVSLFWYQQALGQGPEFLTYFQNEAQLDKSGLPSDRFFAERPEGSVSTLKIQRTQQEDSAVYLCASSTRDRYNEQFFGPGTRLTVL.

The gene calls are TRBV16 and TRBJ1-2; D is undetermined. This CDR3 comprises 14 residues. From germline, CDR1 is KGHSY and CDR2 FQNENV. V lost 5 bases to trimming and J lost 2 bases, with 12 bases between them. CDR3 sequence reads: CASSSSFRNYGYTF. The CDR3 coding sequence is TGTGCCAGCAGCTCGTCGTTCAGGAACTATGGCTACACCTTC.

CDR3 sequence: CASSFIQGETQYF. The CDR3 nucleotides read TGTGCCAGCAGCTTCATACAGGGGGAGACCCAGTACTTC. The chain combines TRBV7-2 with TRBJ2-5, with TRBD1 matching 7 bases. This CDR3 contains 13 residues. Trimming removed 3 bases from V and 5 bases from J; junction bases left unmatched: 3. CDR1 SGHTA and CDR2 FQGNSA come from the germline V gene.